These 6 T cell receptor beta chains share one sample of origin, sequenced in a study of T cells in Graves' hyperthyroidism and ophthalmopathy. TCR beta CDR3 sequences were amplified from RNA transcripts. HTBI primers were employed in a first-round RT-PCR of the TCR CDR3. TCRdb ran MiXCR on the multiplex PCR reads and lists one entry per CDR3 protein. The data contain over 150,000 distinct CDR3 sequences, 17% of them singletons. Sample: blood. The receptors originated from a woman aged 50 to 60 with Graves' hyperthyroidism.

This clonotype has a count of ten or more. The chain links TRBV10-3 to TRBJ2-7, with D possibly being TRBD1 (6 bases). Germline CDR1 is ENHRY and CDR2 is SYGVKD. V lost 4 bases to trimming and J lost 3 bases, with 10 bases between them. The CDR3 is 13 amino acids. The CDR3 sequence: CAISGTGFYEQYF. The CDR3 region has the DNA TGTGCCATCAGTGGAACAGGGTTCTACGAGCAGTACTTC.

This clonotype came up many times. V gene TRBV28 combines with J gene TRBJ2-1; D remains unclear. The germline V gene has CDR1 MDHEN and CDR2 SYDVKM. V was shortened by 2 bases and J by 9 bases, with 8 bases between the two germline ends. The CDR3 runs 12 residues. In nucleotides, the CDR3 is TGTGCCAGCAGTTTAACCAATTTTGAGCAGTTCTTC. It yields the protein CASSLTNFEQFF.

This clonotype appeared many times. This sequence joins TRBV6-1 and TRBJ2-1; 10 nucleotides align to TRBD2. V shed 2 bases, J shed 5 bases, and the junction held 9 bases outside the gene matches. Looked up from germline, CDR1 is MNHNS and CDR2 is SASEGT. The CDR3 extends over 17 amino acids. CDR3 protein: CASSEPEAGGPHNEQFF. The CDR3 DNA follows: TGTGCCAGCAGTGAACCCGAAGCGGGAGGGCCCCACAATGAGCAGTTCTTC.

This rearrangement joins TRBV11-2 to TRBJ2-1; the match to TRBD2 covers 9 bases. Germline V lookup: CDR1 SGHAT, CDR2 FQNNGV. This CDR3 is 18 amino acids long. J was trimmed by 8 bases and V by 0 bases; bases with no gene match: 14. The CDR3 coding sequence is TGTGCCAGCAGCTTAGATCTTGGTCTAGCGGGAATTTTTGATGAGCAGTTCTTC. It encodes CASSLDLGLAGIFDEQFF. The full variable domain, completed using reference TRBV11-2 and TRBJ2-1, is EAGVAQSPRYKIIEKRQSVAFWCNPISGHATLYWYQQILGQGPKLLIQFQNNGVVDDSQLPKDRFSAERLKGVDSTLKIQPAKLEDSAVYLCASSLDLGLAGIFDEQFFGPGTRLTVL.

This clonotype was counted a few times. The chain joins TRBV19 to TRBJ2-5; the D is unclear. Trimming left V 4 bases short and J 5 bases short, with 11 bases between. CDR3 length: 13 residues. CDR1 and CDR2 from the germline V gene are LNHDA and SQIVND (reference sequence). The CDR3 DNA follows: TGTGCCAGTAGTACCATATCCGCGGAGACCCAGTACTTC. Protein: CASSTISAETQYF.

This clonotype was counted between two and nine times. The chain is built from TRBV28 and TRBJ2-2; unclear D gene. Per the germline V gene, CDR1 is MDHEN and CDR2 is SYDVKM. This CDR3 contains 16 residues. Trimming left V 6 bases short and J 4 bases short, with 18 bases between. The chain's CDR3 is CASSGRPTEPTGELFF. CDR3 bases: TGTGCCAGCAGCGGCCGACCAACAGAACCCACCGGGGAGCTGTTTTTT.